The entry that follows covers one T cell receptor beta chain sequence. Its antigen is unidentified. The data stem from a study of CXCR3-negative and CXCR3-positive naive CD8 T cells. Study outcomes and limitations: Hydrophobicity of TRB CDR3s was greater in CXCR3-positive naive cells than in CXCR3-negative naive cells. TRBV-TRBJ usage matched between naive CXCR3-negative and CXCR3-positive cells but not between memory cells.

Germline CDR1 is MNHEY and CDR2 is SVGEGT. There are 15 residues in the CDR3. UMI-tagged TRB cDNA libraries were built via 5' RACE. TCRdb reprocessed the 5' RACE reads and stores each CDR3 protein as one record, lacking DNA. The ten top clones account for around 5%, within a sample of about 63,000 distinct CDR3 sequences. V and J are TRBV6-2 or TRBV6-3 and TRBJ1-2; TCRdb picks TRBD1, but there is no DNA to check that call. The clonotype originates from a human donor in good health. Some clones in this sample may be carry-over from other donors' samples. What was sequenced was naive CXCR3+ CD8+ T cells from blood. Noted subset: CD45RO-CCR7+CD27+CD95- naive CD8+ T cells expressing CXCR3 (TNR3+). CDR3 sequence reads: CASSYSSSGSYGYTF.